This TCR beta chain was sequenced for a study of CD8+ T cells in alopecia areata. Whole-study context: Severity among treated patients was scored by the percentage of scalp area affected.

Whole-study findings and limits: Scalp specimens additionally yield sequences from normal skin's resident alphabeta T cells. There were many expanded lesional clones persisting in scalp and blood during tofacitinib.

Described treatment: oral pan-JAK inhibitor, 5-10 mg twice daily. Isolation of CD4+ and CD8+ T cells from PBMCs was achieved by sorting. After isolation, RNA underwent reverse transcription to generate cDNA as the sequencing template. Profiling relied on immunoSEQ multiplex PCR, and the TCRdb table lists in-frame clones only, not all of them. The sample has roughly 190,000 clones; over 55% are singletons. The CDR3 is 13 residues long. V was pared by 0 bases and J by 8 bases, with 5 bases of the junction left unmatched. The germline V gene has CDR1 GTSNPN and CDR2 SVGIG (reference sequence). As concerns this clone: Its target is unknown.

The clonotype was recovered from a human donor with alopecia areata. The starting material was CD4+ T cells sorted from blood, obtained at week 24, from a patient treated with tofacitinib. The chain employs TRBV30 and TRBJ1-1; 8 bases align to TRBD1. CDR3 DNA: TGTGCCTGGAGTGTTCCCGGACAGGGAGAAGCTTTCTTT. Its translation: CAWSVPGQGEAFF. Combining the CDR3 with reference TRBV30 and TRBJ1-1 gives the whole variable domain SQTIHQWPATLVQPVGSPLSLECTVEGTSNPNLYWYRQAAGRGLQLLFYSVGIGQISSEVPQNLSASRPQDRQFILSSKKLLLSDSGFYLCAWSVPGQGEAFFGQGTRLTVV.